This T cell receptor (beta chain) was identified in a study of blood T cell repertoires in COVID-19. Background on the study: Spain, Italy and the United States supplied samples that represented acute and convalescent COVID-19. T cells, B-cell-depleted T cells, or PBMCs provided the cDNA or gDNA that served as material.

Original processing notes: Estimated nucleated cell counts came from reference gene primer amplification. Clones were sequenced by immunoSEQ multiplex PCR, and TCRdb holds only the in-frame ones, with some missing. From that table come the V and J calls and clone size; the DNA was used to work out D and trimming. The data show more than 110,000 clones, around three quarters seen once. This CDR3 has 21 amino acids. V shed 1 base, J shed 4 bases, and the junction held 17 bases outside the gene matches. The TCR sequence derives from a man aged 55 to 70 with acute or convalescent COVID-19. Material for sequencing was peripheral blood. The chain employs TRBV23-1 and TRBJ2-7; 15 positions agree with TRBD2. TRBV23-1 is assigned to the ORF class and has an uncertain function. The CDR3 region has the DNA TGCGCCAGCAGTCAATTCGGACTAGCGGGAGGGACTCTCCATTGTGGGTACGAGCAGTACTTC. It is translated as CASSQFGLAGGTLHCGYEQYF.